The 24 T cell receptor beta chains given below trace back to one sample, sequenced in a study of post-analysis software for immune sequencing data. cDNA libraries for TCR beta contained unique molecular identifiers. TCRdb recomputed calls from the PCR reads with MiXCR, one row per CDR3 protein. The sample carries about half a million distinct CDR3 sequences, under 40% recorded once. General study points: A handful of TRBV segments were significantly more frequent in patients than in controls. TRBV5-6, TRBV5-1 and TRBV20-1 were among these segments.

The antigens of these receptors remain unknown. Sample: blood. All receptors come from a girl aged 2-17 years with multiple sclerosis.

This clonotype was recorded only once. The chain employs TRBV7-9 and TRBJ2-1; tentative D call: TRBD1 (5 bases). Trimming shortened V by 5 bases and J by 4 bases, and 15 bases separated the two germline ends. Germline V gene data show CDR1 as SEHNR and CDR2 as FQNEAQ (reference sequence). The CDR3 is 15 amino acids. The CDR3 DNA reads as TGTGCCAGCAGCACCCCTTCACAGGTATACAATGAGCAGTTCTTC. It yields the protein CASSTPSQVYNEQFF.

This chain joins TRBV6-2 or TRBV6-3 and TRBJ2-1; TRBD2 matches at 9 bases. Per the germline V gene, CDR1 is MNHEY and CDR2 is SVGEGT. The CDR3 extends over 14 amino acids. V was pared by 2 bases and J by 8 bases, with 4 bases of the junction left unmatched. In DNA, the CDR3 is TGTGCCAGCAGTTACCGCGGGGGGGATTATGAGCAGTTCTTC. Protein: CASSYRGGDYEQFF.

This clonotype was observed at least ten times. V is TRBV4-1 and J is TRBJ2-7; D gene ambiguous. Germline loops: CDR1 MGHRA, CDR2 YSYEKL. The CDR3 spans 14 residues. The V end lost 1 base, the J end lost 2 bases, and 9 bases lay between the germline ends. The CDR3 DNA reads TGCGCCAGCAGCCAAGTGGCCGGAGCCTACGAGCAGTACTTC. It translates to CASSQVAGAYEQYF.

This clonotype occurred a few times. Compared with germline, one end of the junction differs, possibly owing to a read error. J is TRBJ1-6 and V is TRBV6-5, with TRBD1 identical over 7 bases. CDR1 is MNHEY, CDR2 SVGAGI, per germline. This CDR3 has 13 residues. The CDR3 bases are TGTGCCAGCAGGACAGGGTTGGATTCACCCCCCCACTTT. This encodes CASRTGLDSPPHF.

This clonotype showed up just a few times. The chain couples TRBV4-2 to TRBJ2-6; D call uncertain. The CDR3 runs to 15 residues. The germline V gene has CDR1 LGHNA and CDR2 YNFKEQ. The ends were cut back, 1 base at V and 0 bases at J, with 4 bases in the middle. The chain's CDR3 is CASSQGASGANVLTF. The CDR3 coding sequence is TGTGCCAGCAGCCAAGGCGCCTCTGGGGCCAACGTCCTGACTTTC.

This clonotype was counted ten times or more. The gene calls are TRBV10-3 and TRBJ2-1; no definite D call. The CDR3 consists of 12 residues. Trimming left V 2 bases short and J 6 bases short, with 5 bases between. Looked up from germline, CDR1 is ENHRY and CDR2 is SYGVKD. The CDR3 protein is CAISEGVNEQFF. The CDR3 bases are TGTGCCATCAGTGAGGGGGTCAATGAGCAGTTCTTC.

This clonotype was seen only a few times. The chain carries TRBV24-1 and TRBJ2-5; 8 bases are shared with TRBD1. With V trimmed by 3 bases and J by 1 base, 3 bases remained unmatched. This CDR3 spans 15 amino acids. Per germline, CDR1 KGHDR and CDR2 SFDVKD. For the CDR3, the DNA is TGTGCCACCAGTGATCGCGACAGGGGCCAAGAGACCCAGTACTTC. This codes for CATSDRDRGQETQYF.

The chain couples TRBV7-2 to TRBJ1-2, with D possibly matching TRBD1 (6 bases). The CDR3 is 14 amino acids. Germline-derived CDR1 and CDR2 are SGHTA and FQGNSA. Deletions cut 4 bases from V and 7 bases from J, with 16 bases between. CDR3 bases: TGTGCCAGCAGCTCCGGAGACAGGAACACTGGCTACACCTTC. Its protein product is CASSSGDRNTGYTF.

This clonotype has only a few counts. CDR3 region: CASSLAGRSDTQYF. CDR3 DNA: TGTGCCAGCAGCTTAGCTGGACGGAGTGATACGCAGTATTTT. This chain links TRBV7-9 with TRBJ2-3; no definite D call. Deletions cut 0 bases from V and 6 bases from J, with 10 bases between. Germline lookup yields CDR1 SEHNR and CDR2 FQNEAQ (reference sequence). The CDR3 is 14 residues long.

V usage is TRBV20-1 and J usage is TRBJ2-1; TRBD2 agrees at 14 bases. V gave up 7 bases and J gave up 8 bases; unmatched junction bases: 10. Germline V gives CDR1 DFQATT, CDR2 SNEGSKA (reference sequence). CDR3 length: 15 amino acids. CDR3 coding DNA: TGCAGTGTCCCGCCGACTAGCGGGGGGGCGTATGAGCAGTTCTTC. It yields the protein CSVPPTSGGAYEQFF.

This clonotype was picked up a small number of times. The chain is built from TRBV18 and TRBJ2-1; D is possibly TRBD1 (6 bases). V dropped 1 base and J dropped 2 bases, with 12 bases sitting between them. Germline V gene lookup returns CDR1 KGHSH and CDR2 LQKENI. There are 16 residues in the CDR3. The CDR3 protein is CASSPQQGMPYNEQFF. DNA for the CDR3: TGTGCCAGCTCACCACAGCAGGGGATGCCCTACAATGAGCAGTTCTTC.

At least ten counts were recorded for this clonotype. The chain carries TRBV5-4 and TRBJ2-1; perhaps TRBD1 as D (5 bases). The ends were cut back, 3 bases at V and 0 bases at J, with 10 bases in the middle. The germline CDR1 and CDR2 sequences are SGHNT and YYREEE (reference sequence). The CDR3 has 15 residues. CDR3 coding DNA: TGTGCCAGCAGCTCGAAGACAGACTCCTACAATGAGCAGTTCTTC. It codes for CASSSKTDSYNEQFF. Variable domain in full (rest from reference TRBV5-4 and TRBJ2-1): ETGVTQSPTHLIKTRGQQVTLRCSSQSGHNTVSWYQQALGQGPQFIFQYYREEENGRGNFPPRFSGLQFPNYSSELNVNALELDDSALYLCASSSKTDSYNEQFFGPGTRLTVL.

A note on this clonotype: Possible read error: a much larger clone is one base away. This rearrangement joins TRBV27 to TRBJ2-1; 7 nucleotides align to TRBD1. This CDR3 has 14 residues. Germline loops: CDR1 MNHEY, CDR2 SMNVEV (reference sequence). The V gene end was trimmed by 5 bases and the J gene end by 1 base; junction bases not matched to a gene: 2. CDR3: CASSRQGSYNEQFF. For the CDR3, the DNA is TGTGCCAGCAGTCGACAGGGTTCCTACAATGAGCAGTTCTTC.

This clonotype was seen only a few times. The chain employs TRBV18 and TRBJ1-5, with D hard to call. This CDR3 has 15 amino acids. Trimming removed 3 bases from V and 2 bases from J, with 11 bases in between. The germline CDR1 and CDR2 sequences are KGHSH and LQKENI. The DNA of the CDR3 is TGTGCCAGCTCACCCTCCCGGACCGGCAATCAGCCCCAGCATTTT. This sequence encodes CASSPSRTGNQPQHF. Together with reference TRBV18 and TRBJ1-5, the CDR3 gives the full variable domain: NAGVMQNPRHLVRRRGQEARLRCSPMKGHSHVYWYRQLPEEGLKFMVYLQKENIIDESGMPKERFSAEFPKEGPSILRIQQVVRGDSAAYFCASSPSRTGNQPQHFGDGTRLSIL.

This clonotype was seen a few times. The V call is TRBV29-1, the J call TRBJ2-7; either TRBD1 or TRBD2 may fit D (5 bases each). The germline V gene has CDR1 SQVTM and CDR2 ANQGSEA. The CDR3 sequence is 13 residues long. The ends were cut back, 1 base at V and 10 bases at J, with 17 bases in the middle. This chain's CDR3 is CSVEGQPGGAQYF. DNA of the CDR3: TGCAGCGTTGAAGGACAGCCAGGAGGAGCCCAGTACTTC.

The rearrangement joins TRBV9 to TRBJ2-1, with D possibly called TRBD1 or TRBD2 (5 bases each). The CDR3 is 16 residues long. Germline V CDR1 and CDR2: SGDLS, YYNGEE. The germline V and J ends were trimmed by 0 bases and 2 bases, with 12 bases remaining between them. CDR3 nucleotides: TGTGCCAGCAGCGTAGTTCGTGGGGGTACCTACAATGAGCAGTTCTTC. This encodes CASSVVRGGTYNEQFF.

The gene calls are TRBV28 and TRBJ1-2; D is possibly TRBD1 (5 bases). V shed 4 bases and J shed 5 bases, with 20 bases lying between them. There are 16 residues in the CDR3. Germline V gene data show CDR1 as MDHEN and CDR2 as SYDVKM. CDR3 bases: TGTGCCAGCAGTTCAGTAGACCGGGGACCCATGTATGGCTACACCTTC. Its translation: CASSSVDRGPMYGYTF.

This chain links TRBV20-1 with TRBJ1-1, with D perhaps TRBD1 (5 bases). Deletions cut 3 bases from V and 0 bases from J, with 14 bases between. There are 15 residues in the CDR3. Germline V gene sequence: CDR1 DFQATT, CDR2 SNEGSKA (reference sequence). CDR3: CSASVGQIMNTEAFF. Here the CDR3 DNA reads TGCAGTGCTAGCGTGGGGCAAATAATGAACACTGAAGCTTTCTTT.

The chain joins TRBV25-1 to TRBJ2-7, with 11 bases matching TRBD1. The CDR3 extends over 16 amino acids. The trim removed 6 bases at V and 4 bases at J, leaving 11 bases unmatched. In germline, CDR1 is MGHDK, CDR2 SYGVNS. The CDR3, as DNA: TGTGCCAGCAGCCCTGACTGGGGGACAGGGGGGTACGAGCAGTACTTC. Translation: CASSPDWGTGGYEQYF.

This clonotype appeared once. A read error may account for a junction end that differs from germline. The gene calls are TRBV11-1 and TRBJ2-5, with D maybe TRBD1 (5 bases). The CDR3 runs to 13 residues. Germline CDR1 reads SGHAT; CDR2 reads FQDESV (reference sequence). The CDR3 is CASSPDIQEIQYF. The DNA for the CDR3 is TGTGCCAGCAGCCCGGACATACAAGAGATCCAGTACTTC.

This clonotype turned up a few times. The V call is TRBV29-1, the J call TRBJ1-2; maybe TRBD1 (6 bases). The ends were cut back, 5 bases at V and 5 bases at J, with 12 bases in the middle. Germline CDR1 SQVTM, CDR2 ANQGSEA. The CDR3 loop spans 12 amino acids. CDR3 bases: TGCAGCGTTTCAGACGGACAGTATGGCTACACCTTC. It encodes CSVSDGQYGYTF.

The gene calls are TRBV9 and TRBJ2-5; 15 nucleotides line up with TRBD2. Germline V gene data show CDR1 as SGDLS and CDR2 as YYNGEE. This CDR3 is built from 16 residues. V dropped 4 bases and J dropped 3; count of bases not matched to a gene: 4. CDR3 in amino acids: CASSPGLAGGKETQYF. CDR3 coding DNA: TGTGCCAGCAGCCCGGGACTAGCGGGAGGTAAAGAGACCCAGTACTTC.

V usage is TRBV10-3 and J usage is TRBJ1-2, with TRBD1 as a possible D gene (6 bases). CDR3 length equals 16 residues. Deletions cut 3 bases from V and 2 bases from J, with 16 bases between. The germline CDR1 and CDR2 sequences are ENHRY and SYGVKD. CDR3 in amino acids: CAISERRAGVNYGYTF. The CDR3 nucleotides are TGTGCCATCAGTGAAAGGAGGGCAGGGGTCAACTATGGCTACACCTTC.

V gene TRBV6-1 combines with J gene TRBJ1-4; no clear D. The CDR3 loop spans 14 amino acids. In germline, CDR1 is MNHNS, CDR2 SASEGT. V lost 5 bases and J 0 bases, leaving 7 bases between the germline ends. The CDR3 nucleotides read TGTGCCAGCAGTATCACGGCAACTAATGAAAAACTGTTTTTT. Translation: CASSITATNEKLFF.